The 15 T cell receptor beta chains given below trace back to one sample, sequenced in a study of cytomegalovirus exposure and HLA in healthy donors. Both 60 Vbeta primers and 13 Jbeta primers went into the PCR. Profiled with immunoSEQ multiplex PCR; TCRdb holds only in-frame clones, not every one. The repertoire consists of approximately 83,000 clones, with 80% occurring once and the leading ten covering over 2%. Sequencing was done on a sample of PBMCs. All receptors derive from a man between 18 and 29 years old in good health and CMV-seronegative.

This clone was picked up a small number of times. V is TRBV7-9 and J is TRBJ2-7; D possibly corresponds to TRBD2 (6 bases). Per the germline V gene, CDR1 is SEHNR and CDR2 is FQNEAQ (reference sequence). CDR3 length: 15 residues. The V end was cut by 5 bases, the J end by 0 bases, with 14 bases between. CDR3 amino acids: CASSRRDGSSYEQYF. The DNA for the CDR3 is TGTGCCAGCAGCCGCCGGGACGGGAGCTCCTACGAGCAGTACTTC.

This clone was counted between two and nine times. The chain combines TRBV11-3 with TRBJ1-1; D is unclear. Per germline, CDR1 SGHNT and CDR2 YENEEA. V was clipped by 0 bases and J by 5 bases, with 7 bases between them. The CDR3 is made up of 13 amino acids. Here the CDR3 DNA reads TGTGCCAGCAGCTTAGATCCCAGGACTGAAGCTTTCTTT. This gives the protein CASSLDPRTEAFF.

This rearrangement joins TRBV28 to TRBJ1-5; possibly TRBD1 for D (6 bases). V was trimmed by 2 bases and J by 6 bases, leaving 17 bases between them. The CDR3 has 16 residues. The germline V gene has CDR1 MDHEN and CDR2 SYDVKM. CDR3 sequence: CASSLTETGERQPQHF. CDR3 coding DNA: TGTGCCAGCAGTTTAACAGAGACAGGCGAACGTCAGCCCCAGCATTTT.

The chain recombines TRBV2 with TRBJ2-7, with 9 bases that match TRBD2. After removal of 3 bases from V and 2 bases from J, the junction contained 2 bases not matched to a gene. The CDR3 loop spans 14 amino acids. Germline CDR1 reads SNHLY; CDR2 reads FYNNEI. The CDR3 nucleotides read TGTGCCAGCAGTGACCTAGCGGGGACCTACGAGCAGTACTTC. As protein: CASSDLAGTYEQYF.

Only a few counts were recorded for this clone. The chain recombines TRBV9 with TRBJ2-2, with D tentatively TRBD2 (6 bases). The germline V gene has CDR1 SGDLS and CDR2 YYNGEE. Deletions cut 2 bases from V and 0 bases from J, with 17 bases between. This CDR3 is built from 18 residues. For the CDR3, the DNA is TGTGCCAGCAGCGTCTCCGGGACTCTGTTCGCGAACACCGGGGAGCTGTTTTTT. Translating it yields CASSVSGTLFANTGELFF.

The CDR3 loop is CASSPGQGDGYTF. CDR3 nucleotide sequence: TGTGCCAGCTCACCGGGACAGGGGGATGGCTACACCTTC. The chain is built from TRBV18 and TRBJ1-2; 11 bases line up with TRBD1. V was clipped by 3 bases and J by 6 bases; unmatched bases: 0. This CDR3 has 13 amino acids. The germline CDR1 and CDR2 sequences are KGHSH and LQKENI.

The gene calls are TRBV2 and TRBJ1-2, with TRBD1 matching 7 bases. The V gene end was trimmed by 4 bases and the J gene end by 8 bases; junction bases not matched to a gene: 13. This CDR3 has 15 residues. Per germline, CDR1 SNHLY and CDR2 FYNNEI. In DNA, the CDR3 is TGTGCCAGCAGTGGGAACAGGGGAGGATCGGGCGGCTACACCTTC. As protein: CASSGNRGGSGGYTF.

This chain uses TRBV2 with TRBJ2-2; TRBD2 aligns across 7 bases. J lost 4 bases, V lost 2 bases, and 7 bases had no gene match. The CDR3 covers 16 residues. CDR1 and CDR2 (germline): SNHLY, FYNNEI. The CDR3 DNA follows: TGTGCCAGCAGTGAACGGGCGGGGGTTGGCACCGGGGAGCTGTTTTTT. Residues: CASSERAGVGTGELFF.

The chain recombines TRBV6-1 with TRBJ2-7; TRBD1 matches 11 bases. CDR1 is MNHNS, CDR2 SASEGT, per germline. The CDR3 spans 14 residues. V shed 7 bases, J shed 3 bases, and the junction held 5 bases outside the gene matches. The CDR3 here is CASIRDRGVYEQYF. CDR3 sequence (DNA): TGTGCCAGCATCCGGGACAGGGGGGTCTACGAGCAGTACTTC.

The chain links TRBV9 to TRBJ1-2, with D unclear. V was cut by 3 bases and J by 1 base, with 7 bases left in between. The CDR3 totals 13 residues. Per germline, CDR1 SGDLS and CDR2 YYNGEE. The CDR3 region is CASSGALNYGYTF. DNA for the CDR3: TGTGCCAGCAGCGGGGCACTTAACTATGGCTACACCTTC. Combining the CDR3 with reference TRBV9 and TRBJ1-2 gives the whole variable domain DSGVTQTPKHLITATGQRVTLRCSPRSGDLSVYWYQQSLDQGLQFLIQYYNGEERAKGNILERFSAQQFPDLHSELNLSSLELGDSALYFCASSGALNYGYTFGSGTRLTVV.

This rearrangement joins TRBV6-4 to TRBJ2-2; tentative D call: TRBD2 (5 bases). Trimming pared 2 bases from V and 5 bases from J, leaving 9 bases between. From germline, CDR1 is MRHNA and CDR2 SNTAGT. The CDR3 covers 14 residues. CDR3 in DNA: TGTGCCAGCAGTGACGGGCCGGGAACCGGGGAGCTGTTTTTT. Protein sequence: CASSDGPGTGELFF.

Only one count was recorded for this clone. The chain joins TRBV4-2 to TRBJ2-2; the D is unclear. This CDR3 is 15 amino acids long. V was pared by 0 bases and J by 1 base, with 6 bases between. In germline, CDR1 is LGHNA, CDR2 YNFKEQ. CDR3 DNA: TGTGCCAGCAGCCAAGAGCCAGGGAACACCGGGGAGCTGTTTTTT. Translating gives CASSQEPGNTGELFF.

This clone was recorded a few times. For the CDR3, the DNA is TGTGCCAGCAGCTTGAGACCGGAGGCTGGGGCCGGGGAGCTGTTTTTT. This translates into CASSLRPEAGAGELFF. The rearrangement uses TRBV5-4 and TRBJ2-2, with D perhaps TRBD2 (5 bases). This CDR3 contains 16 residues. The germline CDR1 and CDR2 sequences are SGHNT and YYREEE (reference sequence). The germline V and J ends were trimmed by 1 base and 6 bases, with 16 bases remaining between them.

The V and J genes are TRBV27 and TRBJ1-5; D gene ambiguous. The length of the CDR3 is 14 residues. CDR1 MNHEY and CDR2 SMNVEV come from the germline V gene (reference sequence). Deletions cut 6 bases from V and 7 bases from J, with 16 bases between. CDR3 residues: CASRPHEGSQPQHF. CDR3 nucleotide sequence: TGTGCCAGCAGACCGCACGAGGGCTCCCAGCCCCAGCATTTT.

This clone was counted once. This chain connects TRBV7-9 to TRBJ2-2; D ambiguous. V gave up 5 bases and J gave up 7 bases, with 8 bases separating them. CDR1 is SEHNR, CDR2 FQNEAQ, per germline (reference sequence). This CDR3 is built from 12 residues. CDR3 loop: CASSNQDGELFF. The CDR3 bases are TGTGCCAGCAGCAACCAGGACGGGGAGCTGTTTTTT.